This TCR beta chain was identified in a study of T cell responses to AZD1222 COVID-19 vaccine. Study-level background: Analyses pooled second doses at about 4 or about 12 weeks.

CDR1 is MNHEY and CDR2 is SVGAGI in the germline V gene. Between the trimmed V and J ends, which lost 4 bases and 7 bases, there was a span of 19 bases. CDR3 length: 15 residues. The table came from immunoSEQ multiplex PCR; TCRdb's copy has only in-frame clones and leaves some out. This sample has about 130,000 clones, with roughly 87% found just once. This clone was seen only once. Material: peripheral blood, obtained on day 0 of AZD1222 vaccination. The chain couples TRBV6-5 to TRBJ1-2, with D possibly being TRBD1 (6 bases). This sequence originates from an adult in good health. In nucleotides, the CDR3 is TGTGCCAGCAGTTCCTGGGACACTGGCGGTTCTGGCTACACCTTC. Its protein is CASSSWDTGGSGYTF.